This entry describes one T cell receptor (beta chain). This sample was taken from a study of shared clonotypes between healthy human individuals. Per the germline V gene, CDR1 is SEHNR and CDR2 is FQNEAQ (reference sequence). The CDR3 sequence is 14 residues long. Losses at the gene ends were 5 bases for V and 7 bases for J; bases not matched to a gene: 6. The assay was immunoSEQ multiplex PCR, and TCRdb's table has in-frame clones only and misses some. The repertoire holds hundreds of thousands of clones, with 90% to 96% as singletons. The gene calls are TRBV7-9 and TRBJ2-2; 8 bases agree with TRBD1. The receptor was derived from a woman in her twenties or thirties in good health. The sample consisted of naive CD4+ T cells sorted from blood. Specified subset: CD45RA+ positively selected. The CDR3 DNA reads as TGTGCCAGCAGCACAAACAGGGGGGACGGGGAGCTGTTTTTT. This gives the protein CASSTNRGDGELFF.